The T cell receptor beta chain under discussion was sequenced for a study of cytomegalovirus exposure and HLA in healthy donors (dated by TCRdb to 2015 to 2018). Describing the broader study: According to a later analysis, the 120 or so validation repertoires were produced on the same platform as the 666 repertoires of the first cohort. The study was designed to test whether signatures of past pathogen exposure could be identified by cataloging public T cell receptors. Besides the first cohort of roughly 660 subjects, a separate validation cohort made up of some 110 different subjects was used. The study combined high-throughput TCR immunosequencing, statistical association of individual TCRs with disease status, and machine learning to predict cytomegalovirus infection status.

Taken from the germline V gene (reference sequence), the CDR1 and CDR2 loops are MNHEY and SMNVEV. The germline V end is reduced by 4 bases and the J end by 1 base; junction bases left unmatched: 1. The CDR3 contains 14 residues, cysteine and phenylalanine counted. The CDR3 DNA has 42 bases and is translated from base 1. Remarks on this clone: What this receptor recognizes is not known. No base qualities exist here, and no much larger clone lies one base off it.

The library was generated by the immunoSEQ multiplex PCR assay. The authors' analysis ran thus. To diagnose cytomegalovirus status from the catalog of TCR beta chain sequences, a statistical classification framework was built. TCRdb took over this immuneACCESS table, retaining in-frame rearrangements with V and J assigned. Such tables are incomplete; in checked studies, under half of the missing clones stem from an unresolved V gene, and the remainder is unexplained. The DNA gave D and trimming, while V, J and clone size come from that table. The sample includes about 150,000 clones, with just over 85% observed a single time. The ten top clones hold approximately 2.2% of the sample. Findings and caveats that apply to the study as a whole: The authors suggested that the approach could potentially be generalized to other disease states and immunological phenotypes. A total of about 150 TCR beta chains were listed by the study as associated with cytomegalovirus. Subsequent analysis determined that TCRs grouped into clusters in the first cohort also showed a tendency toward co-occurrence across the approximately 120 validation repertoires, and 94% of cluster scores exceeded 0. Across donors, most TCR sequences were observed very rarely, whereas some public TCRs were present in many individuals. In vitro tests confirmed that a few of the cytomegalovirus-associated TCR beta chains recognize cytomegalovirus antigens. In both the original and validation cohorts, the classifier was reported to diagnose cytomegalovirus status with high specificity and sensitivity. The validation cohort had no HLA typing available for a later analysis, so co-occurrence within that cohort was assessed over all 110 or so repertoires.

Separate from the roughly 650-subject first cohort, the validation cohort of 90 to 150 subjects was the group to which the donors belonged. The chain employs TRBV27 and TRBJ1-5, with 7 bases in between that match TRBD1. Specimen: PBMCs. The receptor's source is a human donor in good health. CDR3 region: CASSWDRSNQPQHF. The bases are TGTGCCAGCAGTTGGGACAGAAGCAATCAGCCCCAGCATTTT.